This T cell receptor (beta chain) was captured in a study of CXCR3-negative and CXCR3-positive naive CD8 T cells. The CDR3 is 14 residues long. The germline CDR1 and CDR2 sequences are SGHTA and FQGNSA. UMI labels and 5' RACE were used to prepare the TRB cDNA libraries. TCRdb re-analyzed the 5' RACE reads; it lists each CDR3 protein once, without DNA. This sample's clone table lists about 130,000 distinct CDR3 sequences. The study, taken as a whole, reports: Post-cryopreservation CXCR3 expression was partly diminished, and the bulk of assays employed fresh PBMCs. Similar TRBV-TRBJ usage characterized naive CXCR3-negative and CXCR3-positive cells; memory cells differed.

On this clonotype: Antigen: not known.

The chain recombines TRBV7-2 with TRBJ1-6; the D call from TCRdb, TRBD1, cannot be confirmed without DNA. This sequence originates from a human donor in good health. Some clones in this sample may be carry-over from other donors' samples. Source material: naive CXCR3- CD8+ T cells from blood. Subset of the sample: CD45RO-CCR7+CD27+CD95- naive CD8+ T cells lacking CXCR3 (TNR3-). The CDR3 protein is CASSGRVVYSPLHF.